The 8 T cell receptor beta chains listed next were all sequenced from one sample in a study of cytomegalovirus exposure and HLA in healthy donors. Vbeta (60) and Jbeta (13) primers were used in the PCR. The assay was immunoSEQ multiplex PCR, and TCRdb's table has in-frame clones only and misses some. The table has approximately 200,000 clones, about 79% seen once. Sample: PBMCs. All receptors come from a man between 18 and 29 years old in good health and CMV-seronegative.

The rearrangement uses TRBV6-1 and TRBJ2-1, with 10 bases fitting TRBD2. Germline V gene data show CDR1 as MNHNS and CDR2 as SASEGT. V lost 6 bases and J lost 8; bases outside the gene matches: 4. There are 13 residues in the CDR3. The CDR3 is CASSSGRAYEQFF. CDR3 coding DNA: TGTGCCAGCAGCAGCGGGAGGGCCTATGAGCAGTTCTTC.

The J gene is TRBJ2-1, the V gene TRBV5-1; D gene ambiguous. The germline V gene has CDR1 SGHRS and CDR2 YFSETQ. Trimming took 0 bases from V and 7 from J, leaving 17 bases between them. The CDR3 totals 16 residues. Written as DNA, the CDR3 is TGCGCCAGCAGCTTGGCCCTAGGATCGGCGGTGAATGAGCAGTTCTTC. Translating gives CASSLALGSAVNEQFF.

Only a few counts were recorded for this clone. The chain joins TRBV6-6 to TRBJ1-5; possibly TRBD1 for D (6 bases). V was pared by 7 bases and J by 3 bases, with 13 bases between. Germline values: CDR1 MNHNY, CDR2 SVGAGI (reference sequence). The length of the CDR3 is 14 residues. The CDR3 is CASTNRDNNQPQHF. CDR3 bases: TGTGCCAGCACCAACCGGGACAACAATCAGCCCCAGCATTTT.

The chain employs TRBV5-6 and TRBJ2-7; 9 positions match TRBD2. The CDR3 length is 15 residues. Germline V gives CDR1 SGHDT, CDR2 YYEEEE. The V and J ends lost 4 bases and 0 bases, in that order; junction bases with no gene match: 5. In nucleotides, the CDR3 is TGTGCCAGCAGCAGGACTAGCGAAAACTCCTACGAGCAGTACTTC. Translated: CASSRTSENSYEQYF.

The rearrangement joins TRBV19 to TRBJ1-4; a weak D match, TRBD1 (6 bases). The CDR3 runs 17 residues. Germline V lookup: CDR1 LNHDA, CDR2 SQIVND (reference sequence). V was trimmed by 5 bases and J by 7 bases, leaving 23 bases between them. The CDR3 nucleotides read TGTGCCAGTAGTCCAGCCTCAATGGGGGCAGGGACTGAAAAACTGTTTTTT. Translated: CASSPASMGAGTEKLFF.

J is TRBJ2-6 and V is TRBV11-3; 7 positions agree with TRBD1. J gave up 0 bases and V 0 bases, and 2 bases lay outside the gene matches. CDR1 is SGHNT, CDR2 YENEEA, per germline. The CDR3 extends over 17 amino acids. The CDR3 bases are TGTGCCAGCAGCTTAGACAGGGGGAGCTCTGGGGCCAACGTCCTGACTTTC. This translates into CASSLDRGSSGANVLTF.

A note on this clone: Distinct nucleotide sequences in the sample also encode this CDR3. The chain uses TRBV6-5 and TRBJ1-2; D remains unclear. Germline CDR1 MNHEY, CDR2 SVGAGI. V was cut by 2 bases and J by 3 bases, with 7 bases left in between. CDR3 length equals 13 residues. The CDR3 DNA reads TGTGCCAGCAGTTACCTGCCGGACTATGGCTACACCTTC. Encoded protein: CASSYLPDYGYTF.

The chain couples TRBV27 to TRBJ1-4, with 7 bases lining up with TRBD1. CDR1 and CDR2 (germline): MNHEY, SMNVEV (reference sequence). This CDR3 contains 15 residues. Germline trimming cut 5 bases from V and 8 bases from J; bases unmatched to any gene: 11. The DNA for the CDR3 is TGTGCCAGCAGTGCTTCCGGGACAGTTGGAGAAAAACTGTTTTTT. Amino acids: CASSASGTVGEKLFF. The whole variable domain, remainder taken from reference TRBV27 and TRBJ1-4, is EAQVTQNPRYLITVTGKKLTVTCSQNMNHEYMSWYRQDPGLGLRQIYYSMNVEVTDKGDVPEGYKVSRKEKRNFPLILESPSPNQTSLYFCASSASGTVGEKLFFGSGTQLSVL.